This entry is about one TCR beta chain. Study members were between roughly 18 and 89 years old and lived in some 26 US regions. Source study methods: Counts of nucleated cells, estimated from reference gene primer amplification, were obtained. Sequencing used immunoSEQ multiplex PCR; TCRdb keeps in-frame clones, though not all of them. V and J calls and clone size are given by that table; D and trimming were obtained from the DNA. The table has about 220,000 clones, about four fifths seen once; the top ten hold 3% to 4.5%. These data are taken from a study of blood T cell repertoires in COVID-19. Study summary: Sites in the United States, Italy and Spain provided acute and convalescent COVID-19 samples.

The length of the CDR3 is 13 residues. The V gene's germline CDR1 is LGHNT and CDR2 FRNRAP. With 9 bases clipped from V and 4 bases from J, the junction kept 8 bases outside the gene matches. The TCR comes from a woman in her 40s who had been exposed to COVID-19. Sequencing was performed on PBMCs or T cells enriched from blood (not recorded which). This chain joins TRBV12-5 and TRBJ2-7, with 8 bases matching TRBD2. CDR3 DNA sequence: TGTGCTAGCCGACCGAGCGGGGGTTACGAGCAGTACTTC. It encodes CASRPSGGYEQYF.